Included here is one T cell receptor beta chain sequence, with context. These data come from a study of blood T cell repertoires in COVID-19. V was clipped by 0 bases and J by 5 bases; unmatched bases: 8. CDR1 is SGHVS, CDR2 FNYEAQ, per germline. CDR3 length: 17 residues. The study drew participants aged about 18 to 95 years from some 25 US areas. Cohort allocation depended upon clinical history that participants reported. Each exposed participant met a COVID-19 case in the 2 weeks preceding study entry. In the original analysis: Amplification with reference gene primers provided the estimates of nucleated cell counts. Profiling relied on immunoSEQ multiplex PCR, and the TCRdb table lists in-frame clones only, not all of them. V, J and clone size are taken as reported in that table, and D and trimming were inferred from the DNA itself. Here the sample spans 300,000 or so clones, nearly 90% being singletons.

The TCR comes from a woman between 50 and 59 years old who had been exposed to COVID-19. Sequencing was done on a sample of PBMCs or T cells enriched from blood (not recorded which). V gene TRBV7-6 combines with J gene TRBJ2-5; 11 bases are shared with TRBD2. The CDR3 DNA is TGTGCCAGCAGCTTAGCGGACCTAGCGGGGGGTGGTGAGACCCAGTACTTC. It codes for CASSLADLAGGGETQYF.